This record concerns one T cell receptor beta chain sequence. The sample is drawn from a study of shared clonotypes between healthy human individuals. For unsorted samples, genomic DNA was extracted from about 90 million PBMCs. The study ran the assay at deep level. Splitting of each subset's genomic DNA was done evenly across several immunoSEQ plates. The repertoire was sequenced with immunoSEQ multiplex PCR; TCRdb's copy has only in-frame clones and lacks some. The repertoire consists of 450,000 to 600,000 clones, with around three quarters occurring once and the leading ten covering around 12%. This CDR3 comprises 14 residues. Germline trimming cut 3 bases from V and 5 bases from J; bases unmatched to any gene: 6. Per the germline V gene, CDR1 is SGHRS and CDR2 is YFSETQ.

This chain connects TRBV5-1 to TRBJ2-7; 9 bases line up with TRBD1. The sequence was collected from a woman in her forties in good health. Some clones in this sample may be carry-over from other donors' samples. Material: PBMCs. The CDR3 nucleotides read TGCGCCAGCAGCTCCACAGGGGGCGCGGACGAGCAGTACTTC. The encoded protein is CASSSTGGADEQYF. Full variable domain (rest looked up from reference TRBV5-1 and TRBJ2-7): KAGVTQTPRYLIKTRGQQVTLSCSPISGHRSVSWYQQTPGQGLQFLFEYFSETQRNKGNFPGRFSGRQFSNSRSEMNVSTLELGDSALYLCASSSTGGADEQYFGPGTRLTVT.